Here is one T cell receptor beta chain with its context. Its antigen is unknown. The V end was cut by 4 bases, the J end by 2 bases, with 18 bases between. The germline gives CDR1 GTSNPN, CDR2 SVGIG (reference sequence). The CDR3 has 15 amino acids. This entry is derived from a study of OX40 agonist ivuxolimab in advanced cancers. Turning to the study itself: A male proportion of around 86% was recorded, with mean age roughly 62 years and range roughly 23 to 79. The study's findings and limits: Partial responders receiving 0.1-3.0 mg/kg showed among the lowest clonal expansion.

The protocol was immunoSEQ multiplex PCR, while the TCRdb copy is restricted to in-frame clones and leaves out a portion. The sample consists of roughly 28,000 clones, approximately 90% of them appearing once. The rearrangement joins TRBV30 to TRBJ2-7, with a tentative D call TRBD2 (5 bases). This material consisted of CD4+ or CD8+ T cells sorted from blood, taken in a trial of the OX40 agonist ivuxolimab. The sequence was collected from an adult with an advanced solid tumor such as melanoma, head and neck, liver or kidney cancer. CDR3 DNA: TGTGCCTGGATCTCCACTAGGGATACAACCTACGAGCAGTACTTC. Protein sequence: CAWISTRDTTYEQYF. Combining the CDR3 with reference TRBV30 and TRBJ2-7 gives the whole variable domain SQTIHQWPATLVQPVGSPLSLECTVEGTSNPNLYWYRQAAGRGLQLLFYSVGIGQISSEVPQNLSASRPQDRQFILSSKKLLLSDSGFYLCAWISTRDTTYEQYFGPGTRLTVT.